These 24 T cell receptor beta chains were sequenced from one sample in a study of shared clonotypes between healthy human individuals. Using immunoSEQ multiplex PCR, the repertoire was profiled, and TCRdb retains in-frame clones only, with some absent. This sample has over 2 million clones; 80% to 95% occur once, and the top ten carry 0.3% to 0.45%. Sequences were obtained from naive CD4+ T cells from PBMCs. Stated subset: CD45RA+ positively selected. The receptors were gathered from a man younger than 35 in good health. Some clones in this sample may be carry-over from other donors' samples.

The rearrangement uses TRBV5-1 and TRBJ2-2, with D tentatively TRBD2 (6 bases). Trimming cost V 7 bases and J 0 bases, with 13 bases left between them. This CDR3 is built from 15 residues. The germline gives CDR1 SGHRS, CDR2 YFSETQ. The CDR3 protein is CASHIGGANTGELFF. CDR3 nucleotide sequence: TGCGCCAGCCATATAGGCGGGGCGAACACCGGGGAGCTGTTTTTT.

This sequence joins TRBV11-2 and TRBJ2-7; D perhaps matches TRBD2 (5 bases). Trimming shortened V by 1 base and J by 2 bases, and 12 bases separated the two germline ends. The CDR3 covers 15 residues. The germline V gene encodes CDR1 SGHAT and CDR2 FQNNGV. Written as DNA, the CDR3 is TGTGCCAGCAGCTTAGTTAGCGCAGCGACCTACGAGCAGTACTTC. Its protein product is CASSLVSAATYEQYF.

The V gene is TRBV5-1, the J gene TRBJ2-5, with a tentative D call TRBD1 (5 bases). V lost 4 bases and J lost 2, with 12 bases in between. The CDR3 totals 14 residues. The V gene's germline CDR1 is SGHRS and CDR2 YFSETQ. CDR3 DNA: TGCGCCAGCAGCCCCCAGAAGGGGCAAGAGACCCAGTACTTC. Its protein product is CASSPQKGQETQYF.

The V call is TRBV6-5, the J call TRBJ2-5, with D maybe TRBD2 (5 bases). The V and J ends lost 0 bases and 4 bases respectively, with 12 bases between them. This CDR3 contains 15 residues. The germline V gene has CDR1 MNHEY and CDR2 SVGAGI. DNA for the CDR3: TGTGCCAGCAGTTACTCGAGTACTAGAGGAGAGACCCAGTACTTC. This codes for CASSYSSTRGETQYF.

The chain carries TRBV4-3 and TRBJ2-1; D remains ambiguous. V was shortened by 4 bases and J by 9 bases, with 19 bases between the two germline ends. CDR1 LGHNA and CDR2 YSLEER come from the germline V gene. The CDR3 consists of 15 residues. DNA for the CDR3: TGCGCCAGCAGCCCCCGGGCATTCAGACTCGGTGAGCAGTTCTTC. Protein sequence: CASSPRAFRLGEQFF.

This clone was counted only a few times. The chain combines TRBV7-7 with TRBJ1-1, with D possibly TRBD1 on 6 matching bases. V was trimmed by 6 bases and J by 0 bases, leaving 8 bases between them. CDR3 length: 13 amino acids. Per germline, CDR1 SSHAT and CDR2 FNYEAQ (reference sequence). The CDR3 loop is CASSYRVNTEAFF. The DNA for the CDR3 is TGTGCCAGCAGTTACAGGGTGAACACTGAAGCTTTCTTT.

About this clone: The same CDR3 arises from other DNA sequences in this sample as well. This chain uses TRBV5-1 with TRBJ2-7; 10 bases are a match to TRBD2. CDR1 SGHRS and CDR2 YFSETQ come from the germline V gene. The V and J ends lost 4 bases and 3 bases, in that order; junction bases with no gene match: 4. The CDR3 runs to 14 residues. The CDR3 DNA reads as TGCGCCAGCAGCAGTAGCGGGAGGAACTACGAGCAGTACTTC. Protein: CASSSSGRNYEQYF.

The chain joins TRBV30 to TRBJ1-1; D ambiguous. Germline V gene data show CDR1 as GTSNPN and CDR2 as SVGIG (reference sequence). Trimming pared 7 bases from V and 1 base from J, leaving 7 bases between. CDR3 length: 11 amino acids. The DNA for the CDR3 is TGTGCCTTTAATCGGAACACTGAAGCTTTCTTT. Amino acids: CAFNRNTEAFF.

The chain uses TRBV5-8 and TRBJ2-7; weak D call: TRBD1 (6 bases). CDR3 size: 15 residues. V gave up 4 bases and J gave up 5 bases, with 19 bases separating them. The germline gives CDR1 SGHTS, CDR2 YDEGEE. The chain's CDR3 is CASSINRQVVHEQYF. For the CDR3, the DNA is TGTGCCAGCAGCATAAACCGACAGGTTGTCCACGAGCAGTACTTC.

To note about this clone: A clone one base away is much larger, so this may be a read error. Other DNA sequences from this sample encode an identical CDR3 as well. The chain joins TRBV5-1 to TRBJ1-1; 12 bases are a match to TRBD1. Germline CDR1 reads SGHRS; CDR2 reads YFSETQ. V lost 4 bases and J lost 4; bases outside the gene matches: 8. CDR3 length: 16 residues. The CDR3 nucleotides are TGCGCCAGCAGCCCAGGGACAGGGGGCGCGGGCACTGAAGCTTTCTTT. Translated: CASSPGTGGAGTEAFF.

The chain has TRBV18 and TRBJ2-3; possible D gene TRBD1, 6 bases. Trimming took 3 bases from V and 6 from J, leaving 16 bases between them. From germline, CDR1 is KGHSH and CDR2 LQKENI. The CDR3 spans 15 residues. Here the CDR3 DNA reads TGTGCCAGCTCACCGCAGGGGACCCCCCGGGATACGCAGTATTTT. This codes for CASSPQGTPRDTQYF.

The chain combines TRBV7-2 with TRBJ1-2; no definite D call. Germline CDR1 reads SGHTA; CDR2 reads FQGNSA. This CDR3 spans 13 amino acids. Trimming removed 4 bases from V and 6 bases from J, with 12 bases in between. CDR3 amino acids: CASSSRGGNGYTF. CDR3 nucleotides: TGTGCCAGCAGCTCCCGAGGAGGGAATGGCTACACCTTC.

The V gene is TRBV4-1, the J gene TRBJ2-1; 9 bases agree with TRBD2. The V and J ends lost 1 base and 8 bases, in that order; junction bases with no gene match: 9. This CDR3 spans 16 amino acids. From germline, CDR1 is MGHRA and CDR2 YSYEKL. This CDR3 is CASSQGPSGRFHEQFF. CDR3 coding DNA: TGCGCCAGCAGCCAAGGTCCCAGCGGGAGGTTCCATGAGCAGTTCTTC.

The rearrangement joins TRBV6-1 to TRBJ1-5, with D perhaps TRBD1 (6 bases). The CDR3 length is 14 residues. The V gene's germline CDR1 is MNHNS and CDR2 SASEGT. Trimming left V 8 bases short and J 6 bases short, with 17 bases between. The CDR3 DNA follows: TGTGCCAGCCTCCGGACAGAGGGGGGTCAGCCCCAGCATTTT. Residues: CASLRTEGGQPQHF.

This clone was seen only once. This chain's CDR3 is CASSLEGTGKNTEAFF. The DNA for the CDR3 is TGTGCCAGCAGTTTAGAAGGGACGGGGAAGAACACTGAAGCTTTCTTT. The genes are TRBV28 and TRBJ1-1; D might be TRBD1 (5 bases). Trimming took off 2 bases at V and 1 base at J, with 14 bases between the two ends. The CDR3 is made up of 16 amino acids. The germline gives CDR1 MDHEN, CDR2 SYDVKM.

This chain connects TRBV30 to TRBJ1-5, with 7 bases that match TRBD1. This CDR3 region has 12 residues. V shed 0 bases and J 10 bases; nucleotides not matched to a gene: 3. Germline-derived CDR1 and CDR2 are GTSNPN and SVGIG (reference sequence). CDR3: CAWSVHRGPQHF. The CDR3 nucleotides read TGTGCCTGGAGTGTACACAGGGGACCCCAGCATTTT.

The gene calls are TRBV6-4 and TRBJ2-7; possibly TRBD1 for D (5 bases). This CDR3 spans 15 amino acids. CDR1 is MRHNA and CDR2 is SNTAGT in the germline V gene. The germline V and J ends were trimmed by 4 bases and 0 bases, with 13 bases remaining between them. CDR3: CASSGLQESSYEQYF. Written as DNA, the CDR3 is TGTGCCAGCAGTGGTCTACAGGAGAGCTCCTACGAGCAGTACTTC.

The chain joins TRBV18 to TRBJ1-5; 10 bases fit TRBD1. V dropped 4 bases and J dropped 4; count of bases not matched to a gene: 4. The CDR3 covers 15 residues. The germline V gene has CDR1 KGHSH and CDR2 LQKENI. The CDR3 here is CASSLDRGPNQPQHF. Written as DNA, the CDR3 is TGTGCCAGCTCACTCGACAGGGGGCCTAATCAGCCCCAGCATTTT.

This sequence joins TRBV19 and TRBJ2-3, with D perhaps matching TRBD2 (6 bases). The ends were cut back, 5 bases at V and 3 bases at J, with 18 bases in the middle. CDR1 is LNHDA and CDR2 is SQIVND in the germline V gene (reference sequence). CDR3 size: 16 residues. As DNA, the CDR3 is TGTGCCAGTAGTTGGGGAGGCAAGGGGACGACAGATACGCAGTATTTT. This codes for CASSWGGKGTTDTQYF.

CDR3 in amino acids: CASSPGRVEETQYF. CDR3 sequence (DNA): TGTGCCAGCTCACCTGGTCGGGTGGAGGAGACCCAGTACTTC. This chain uses TRBV18 with TRBJ2-5; D not resolved. Germline V gene data show CDR1 as KGHSH and CDR2 as LQKENI. V dropped 3 bases and J dropped 5 bases, with 13 bases sitting between them. This CDR3 comprises 14 residues. Using reference TRBV18 and TRBJ2-5 for the parts outside the CDR3, the full variable domain is NAGVMQNPRHLVRRRGQEARLRCSPMKGHSHVYWYRQLPEEGLKFMVYLQKENIIDESGMPKERFSAEFPKEGPSILRIQQVVRGDSAAYFCASSPGRVEETQYFGPGTRLLVL.

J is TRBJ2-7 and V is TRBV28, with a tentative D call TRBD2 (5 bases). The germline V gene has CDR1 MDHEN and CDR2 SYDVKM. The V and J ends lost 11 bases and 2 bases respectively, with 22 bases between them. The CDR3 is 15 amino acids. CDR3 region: CALLPPRTGTYEQYF. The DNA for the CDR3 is TGTGCCCTCCTGCCGCCGAGGACGGGAACCTACGAGCAGTACTTC.

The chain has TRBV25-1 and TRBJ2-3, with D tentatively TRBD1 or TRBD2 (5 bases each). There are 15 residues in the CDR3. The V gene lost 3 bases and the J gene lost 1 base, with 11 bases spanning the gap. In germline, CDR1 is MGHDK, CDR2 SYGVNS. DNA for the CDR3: TGTGCCAGCAGTGACAGGGACCGTCGCACAGATACGCAGTATTTT. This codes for CASSDRDRRTDTQYF.

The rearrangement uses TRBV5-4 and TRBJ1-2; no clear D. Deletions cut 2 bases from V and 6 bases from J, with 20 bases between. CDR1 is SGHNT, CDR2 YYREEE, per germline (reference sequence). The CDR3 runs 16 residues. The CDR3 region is CASSLGPDRLENGYTF. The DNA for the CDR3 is TGTGCCAGCAGCTTAGGACCGGACCGCCTGGAGAATGGCTACACCTTC.

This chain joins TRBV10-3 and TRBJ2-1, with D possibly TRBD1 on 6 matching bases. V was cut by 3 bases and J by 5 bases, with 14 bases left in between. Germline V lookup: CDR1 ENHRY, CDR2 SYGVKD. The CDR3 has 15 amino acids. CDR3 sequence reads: CAISDASRDNNEQFF. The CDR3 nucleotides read TGTGCCATCAGTGACGCTAGTCGGGACAACAATGAGCAGTTCTTC.